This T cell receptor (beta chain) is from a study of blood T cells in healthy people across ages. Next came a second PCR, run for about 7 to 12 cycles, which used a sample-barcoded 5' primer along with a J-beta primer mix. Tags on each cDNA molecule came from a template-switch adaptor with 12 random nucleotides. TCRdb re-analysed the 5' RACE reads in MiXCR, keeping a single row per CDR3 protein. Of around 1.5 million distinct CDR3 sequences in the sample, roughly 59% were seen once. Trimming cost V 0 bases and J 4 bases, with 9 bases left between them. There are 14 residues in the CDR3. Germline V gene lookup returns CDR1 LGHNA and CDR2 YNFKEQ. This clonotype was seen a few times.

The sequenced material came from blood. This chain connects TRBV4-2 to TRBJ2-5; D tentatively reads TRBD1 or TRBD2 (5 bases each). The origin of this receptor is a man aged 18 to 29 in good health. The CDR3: CASSQDEGPETQYF. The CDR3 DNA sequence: TGTGCCAGCAGCCAAGATGAGGGGCCAGAGACCCAGTACTTC.